One sample yielded the 10 T cell receptor beta chains listed below, sequenced in a study of vaccination effects on CD4 cells after COVID-19. No antigens are known for them. ViraFEST expansion of antigen-specific CD4+ T cells with viral peptide pools preceded sequencing. Around day 10 of culture, CD4+ T cells were separated out. Vaccination of participants consisted of two doses of either the BNT162b2 or mRNA-1273 vaccine. Data came from immunoSEQ multiplex PCR; TCRdb stores just in-frame clones and leaves some out. Of tens of thousands of clones in the sample, 65% to 75% were seen once. Specimen: CD4+ T cells from PBMCs cultured with HCoV-229E spike peptides, collected after COVID-19 vaccination. These receptors came from a human donor who received a COVID-19 vaccine.

This clone was observed many times. V is TRBV6-2 or TRBV6-3 and J is TRBJ1-1, with 7 positions matching TRBD1. Looked up from germline, CDR1 is MNHEY and CDR2 is SVGEGT. The CDR3 is 14 residues long. The ends lost 4 bases at V and 1 base at J; junction bases unmatched: 3. CDR3 region: CASSFGTANTEAFF. In DNA form, the CDR3 reads TGTGCCAGCAGTTTCGGGACAGCGAACACTGAAGCTTTCTTT.

V and J are TRBV9 and TRBJ1-3; a weak D match, TRBD1 (5 bases). V was clipped by 4 bases and J by 4 bases, with 15 bases between them. The length of the CDR3 is 15 residues. CDR1 is SGDLS, CDR2 YYNGEE, per germline. In DNA, the CDR3 is TGTGCCAGCAGCCTCCAGTGGGGGTCGGGAAACACCATATATTTT. It translates to CASSLQWGSGNTIYF.

The V call is TRBV9, the J call TRBJ2-2; 10 bases are a match to TRBD2. In germline, CDR1 is SGDLS, CDR2 YYNGEE. CDR3 size: 15 residues. J was trimmed by 7 bases and V by 7 bases; bases with no gene match: 10. CDR3 sequence reads: CASRQREGHGGELFF. CDR3 bases: TGTGCCAGCCGGCAGCGGGAGGGCCATGGCGGGGAGCTGTTTTTT.

This clone has a single count. The chain couples TRBV29-1 to TRBJ2-6; a weak D match, TRBD2 (5 bases). Germline assignment: CDR1 SQVTM and CDR2 ANQGSEA. This CDR3 contains 15 residues. V lost 4 bases to trimming and J lost 0 bases, with 10 bases between them. The CDR3 coding sequence is TGCAGCGTTGGGGAGCACCGCTCTGGGGCCAACGTCCTGACTTTC. It is translated as CSVGEHRSGANVLTF.

The chain uses TRBV4-1 and TRBJ2-1; no definite D call. The CDR3 is 13 residues long. Germline lookup yields CDR1 MGHRA and CDR2 YSYEKL. Trimming removed 0 bases at V and 10 bases at J, with 10 bases between. The CDR3 here is CASSQDGLEEQFF. CDR3 sequence (DNA): TGCGCCAGCAGCCAAGATGGTCTGGAAGAGCAGTTCTTC.

The chain employs TRBV7-9 and TRBJ2-1, with 8 bases identical to TRBD1. CDR3 size: 15 residues. Germline V gives CDR1 SEHNR, CDR2 FQNEAQ (reference sequence). V lost 4 bases and J lost 2; bases outside the gene matches: 4. CDR3 nucleotide sequence: TGTGCCAGCAGCTCCGGACAGGGAGCCTACAATGAGCAGTTCTTC. Translation: CASSSGQGAYNEQFF.

The V call is TRBV7-2, the J call TRBJ2-3, with no clear D. The CDR3 runs 13 residues. V was shortened by 4 bases and J by 5 bases, with 10 bases between the two germline ends. Germline V gene lookup returns CDR1 SGHTA and CDR2 FQGNSA. CDR3 sequence: CASSYQVQDTQYF. CDR3 in DNA: TGTGCCAGCAGCTATCAGGTTCAAGATACGCAGTATTTT. The full variable domain, completed using reference TRBV7-2 and TRBJ2-3, is GAGVSQSPSNKVTEKGKDVELRCDPISGHTALYWYRQSLGQGLEFLIYFQGNSAPDKSGLPSDRFSAERTGGSVSTLTIQRTQQEDSAVYLCASSYQVQDTQYFGPGTRLTVL.

V usage is TRBV27 and J usage is TRBJ2-1; TRBD2 agrees at 9 bases. CDR1 is MNHEY, CDR2 SMNVEV, per germline (reference sequence). The V gene end was trimmed by 8 bases and the J gene end by 0 bases; junction bases not matched to a gene: 8. There are 16 residues in the CDR3. This CDR3 is CASFRSGSLSYNEQFF. The DNA for the CDR3 is TGTGCCAGCTTTCGTAGCGGGAGCCTCTCCTACAATGAGCAGTTCTTC.

The V and J genes are TRBV3-1 (or the pseudogene TRBV3-2) and TRBJ2-6, with unresolved D. V lost 5 bases, J lost 0 bases, and 5 bases lay in between. Germline assignment: CDR1 LGHDT and CDR2 YNNKEL (reference sequence). The CDR3 consists of 14 residues. The CDR3 region has the DNA TGTGCCAGCAGCTGGAGCTCTGGGGCCAACGTCCTGACTTTC. Residues: CASSWSSGANVLTF.

The chain employs TRBV7-2 and TRBJ2-5; D remains unclear. With 2 bases removed from V and 4 bases from J, the gap between germline ends came to 8 bases. The CDR3 consists of 13 residues. Per germline, CDR1 SGHTA and CDR2 FQGNSA. The CDR3 DNA follows: TGTGCCAGCAGCTTACGCGGAACAGAGACCCAGTACTTC. Protein: CASSLRGTETQYF.